Listed here is a single T cell receptor beta chain. Mismatch with germline at one junction end may stem from a read error. CDR3 length: 12 residues. Germline CDR1 reads SEHNR; CDR2 reads FQNEAQ (reference sequence). The sample originates from a study of blood T cells in healthy people across ages. Using a J-beta primer mix together with a sample-barcoded 5' primer, a second PCR was run for roughly 7 to 12 cycles. TCRdb reanalysed the 5' RACE reads using MiXCR and keeps one entry per CDR3 protein. The top ten clones hold 30% to 40% of a sample with about 640,000 distinct CDR3 sequences, approximately 59% of them seen once.

The sample was blood. The rearrangement joins TRBV7-9 to TRBJ1-1; the match to TRBD1 covers 7 bases. The TCR originated in a man between 60 and 70 years old in good health. The CDR3 DNA is TGTGCCGGCAGACAGGGGAACACTGAAGCTTTCTTT. This gives the protein CAGRQGNTEAFF.